These T cell receptor beta chains were read from a single sample in a study of T cells expressing NK-cell markers. TCRdb processed the 5' RACE reads again and assigns one entry to each CDR3 protein, with no DNA. Recorded for this sample: more than 400,000 distinct CDR3 sequences. The sample comprised blood T cells: a sorted CD56 or NKG2C T cell subset, CD4+ or CD8+ T cells, or bulk PBMC T cells (not recorded which). The receptors come from a woman aged 18-69 years in good health. Both conserved end residues are part of each CDR3. Size is stated for part of the rows, as once, few or many counts, or as a class when the clone is expanded.

j_call,clone_size,v_call,cdr3_aa
TRBJ2-4,-,TRBV20-1,CSARVGSGPLGNIQYF
TRBJ2-1,-,TRBV29-1,CSVDGVGPYNEQFF
TRBJ2-5,-,TRBV15,CATSREQGSQETQYF
TRBJ1-4,-,TRBV12-3/TRBV12-4,CASSVQDNEKLFF
TRBJ1-5,-,TRBV19,CASSILLGGDQPQHF
TRBJ2-6,-,TRBV20-1,CSASASTFSGANVLTF
TRBJ1-2,-,TRBV5-1,CASFPGGQDYGYTF
TRBJ1-1,medium-sized,TRBV13,CASSLGPDRSEAFF
TRBJ2-5,-,TRBV30,CAWSSPQETQYF
TRBJ2-3,-,TRBV28,CASSPSRGTSTDTQYF
TRBJ2-1,-,TRBV20-1,CSAREGSTHEQFF
TRBJ1-3,-,TRBV6-5,CAGSYSGSGNTGNTIYF
TRBJ2-4,-,TRBV7-9,CASSPHRENTKNIQYF
TRBJ2-1,-,TRBV7-8,CASSLVSQSNEQFF
TRBJ2-1,-,TRBV12-3/TRBV12-4,CASSFASGGVYEQFF
TRBJ2-2,-,TRBV30,CAWSPLGTLNTGELFF
TRBJ2-1,-,TRBV28,CASRPPTGTRNEQFF
TRBJ2-1,-,TRBV20-1,CSARFQRGDNEQFF
TRBJ2-3,-,TRBV10-3,CAISESYSTDTQYF
TRBJ2-1,-,TRBV7-9,CASSLEGGHLDEQFF
TRBJ2-5,-,TRBV12-3/TRBV12-4,CASSLSGRSQETQYF
TRBJ2-2,-,TRBV29-1,CSVRRDTGELFF
TRBJ2-5,-,TRBV6-1,CASGGADQETQYF
TRBJ2-4,-,TRBV25-1,CASSLGGGQKYF
TRBJ1-4,-,TRBV5-1,CASSLGGENEKLFF
TRBJ2-1,-,TRBV6-5,CASSYSGNEQFF